These 28 T cell receptor beta chains were sequenced from one sample in a study of T cells after yellow fever vaccination. TCRdb reprocessed the 5' RACE reads with MiXCR, giving one entry per CDR3 protein. Among 140,000 to 150,000 distinct CDR3 sequences, about 6.9% were seen once, and the ten largest hold about 0.61%. The sample was CD4+ T cells sorted from PBMCs, taken 10 days after the yellow fever booster vaccination. All receptors come from a man in his thirties or forties who received the YFV17D yellow fever vaccine.

The chain employs TRBV20-1 and TRBJ2-5; no clear D gene. Germline-derived CDR1 and CDR2 are DFQATT and SNEGSKA (reference sequence). The CDR3 runs 15 residues. V was clipped by 3 bases and J by 2 bases, with 16 bases between them. CDR3 nucleotides: TGCAGTGCTAGGAGAACCAGACTGACTCAAGAGACCCAGTACTTC. This encodes CSARRTRLTQETQYF.

The table lists this clonotype with many counts. V is TRBV28 and J is TRBJ2-3, with D tentatively TRBD1 (5 bases). Germline-derived CDR1 and CDR2 are MDHEN and SYDVKM. The CDR3 contains 13 residues. V dropped 8 bases and J dropped 4 bases, with 13 bases sitting between them. CDR3 protein: CASGQWSADTQYF. The CDR3 nucleotides read TGTGCCAGCGGACAATGGAGCGCAGATACGCAGTATTTT.

There are many counts of this clonotype. The chain has TRBV7-7 and TRBJ2-2; 9 nucleotides line up with TRBD2. Trimming cost V 5 bases and J 7 bases; bases outside gene matches: 5. Per the germline V gene, CDR1 is SSHAT and CDR2 is FNYEAQ (reference sequence). This CDR3 has 14 amino acids. The CDR3 region is CASSPSGTVGELFF. CDR3 in DNA: TGTGCCAGCAGCCCTAGCGGGACGGTCGGGGAGCTGTTTTTT.

This clonotype occurred a few times. The chain carries TRBV5-5 and TRBJ2-1; D possibly corresponds to TRBD2 (5 bases). CDR1 is SGHKS and CDR2 is YYEKEE in the germline V gene (reference sequence). Trimming pared 0 bases from V and 1 base from J, leaving 14 bases between. The CDR3 sequence is 17 residues long. CDR3 bases: TGTGCCAGCAGCTTGGAGGCGTCCCGCGGGTCCTACAATGAGCAGTTCTTC. Translation gives CASSLEASRGSYNEQFF.

The chain links TRBV20-1 to TRBJ2-1; maybe TRBD2 (6 bases). CDR1 is DFQATT and CDR2 is SNEGSKA in the germline V gene (reference sequence). Trimming stripped 3 bases from V and 7 bases from J, with 10 bases between. The CDR3 loop spans 12 amino acids. DNA of the CDR3: TGCAGTGCTAGCCCTAGCGTGAATGAGCAGTTCTTC. It translates to CSASPSVNEQFF.

This clonotype has a count of ten or more. The chain recombines TRBV20-1 with TRBJ2-5; D perhaps matches TRBD2 (5 bases). Trimming cost V 7 bases and J 1 base, with 7 bases left between them. The germline CDR1 and CDR2 sequences are DFQATT and SNEGSKA (reference sequence). The CDR3 length is 11 residues. CDR3 in amino acids: CSGSVQETQYF. The CDR3 nucleotides are TGCAGTGGTAGCGTCCAAGAGACCCAGTACTTC.

This clonotype was seen ten or more times. Here the CDR3 reads CASSLTRTEQYF. The CDR3 DNA is TGTGCCAGCAGCCTGACTAGAACCGAGCAGTACTTC. The chain is built from TRBV12-3 or TRBV12-4 and TRBJ2-7; weak D call: TRBD2 (6 bases). The CDR3 has 12 residues. The germline V and J ends were trimmed by 6 bases and 6 bases, with 12 bases remaining between them.

The table lists this clonotype with many counts. The chain combines TRBV14 with TRBJ2-1, with D possibly being TRBD2 (6 bases). This CDR3 has 15 amino acids. Per germline, CDR1 SGHDN and CDR2 FVKESK. V was trimmed by 1 base and J by 2 bases, leaving 9 bases between them. The CDR3 region is CASSQVGSPYNEQFF. The CDR3 DNA sequence: TGTGCCAGCAGCCAAGTCGGGAGCCCCTACAATGAGCAGTTCTTC.

This clonotype was found many times. J is TRBJ2-2 and V is TRBV12-3 or TRBV12-4, with D possibly being TRBD2 (6 bases). V was cut by 4 bases and J by 6 bases, with 15 bases left in between. This CDR3 is 15 amino acids long. CDR3 residues: CASSSSGRRPGELFF. CDR3 DNA: TGTGCCAGCAGTTCCTCGGGGAGGAGGCCCGGGGAGCTGTTTTTT.

This clonotype has a count of ten or more. The genes are TRBV15 and TRBJ1-5; TRBD1 matches 9 bases. Losses at the gene ends were 3 bases for V and 6 bases for J; bases not matched to a gene: 6. Germline values: CDR1 LNHNV, CDR2 YYDKDF (reference sequence). CDR3 length: 15 residues. CDR3: CATSSNRGLSQPQHF. The CDR3 DNA reads TGTGCCACCAGCAGCAACAGGGGGCTGAGTCAGCCCCAGCATTTT.

This clonotype was recorded at least ten times. The chain employs TRBV7-2 and TRBJ2-4, with D tentatively TRBD2 (5 bases). Trimming took 1 base from V and 7 from J, leaving 8 bases between them. There are 13 residues in the CDR3. CDR1 and CDR2 from the germline V gene are SGHTA and FQGNSA. The DNA of the CDR3 is TGTGCCAGCAGCTTAGTAACGGGGAACATTCAGTACTTC. Translated, it gives CASSLVTGNIQYF.

This clonotype came up many times. The chain employs TRBV15 and TRBJ2-7, with TRBD2 matching 8 bases. Germline loops: CDR1 LNHNV, CDR2 YYDKDF (reference sequence). The V segment lost 4 bases and the J segment 5 bases; nucleotides outside the gene matches: 4. The CDR3 sequence is 13 residues long. CDR3 sequence: CATSTNGGDEQYF. The CDR3 nucleotides read TGTGCCACCAGCACTAACGGGGGGGACGAGCAGTACTTC.

This clonotype was counted ten times or more. The V call is TRBV9, the J call TRBJ2-5, with 7 bases fitting TRBD1. Germline CDR1 and CDR2: SGDLS and YYNGEE. This CDR3 is 15 amino acids long. V lost 5 bases, J lost 5 bases, and 12 bases stayed unmatched. The DNA for the CDR3 is TGTGCCAGCAGTCTTACAGGGGCGCTAGGGGAGACCCAGTACTTC. Translated, it gives CASSLTGALGETQYF.

This clonotype was seen ten or more times. Written as DNA, the CDR3 is TGTGCCAGTAGTATAGGGCGGGACTACTCCTACGAGCAGTACTTC. Residues: CASSIGRDYSYEQYF. The chain uses TRBV19 and TRBJ2-7; TRBD2 matches at 7 bases. Germline trimming cut 1 base from V and 0 bases from J; bases unmatched to any gene: 3. Germline-derived CDR1 and CDR2 are LNHDA and SQIVND (reference sequence). CDR3 length: 15 residues. The entire variable domain, with the rest obtained from reference TRBV19 and TRBJ2-7, is as follows: DGGITQSPKYLFRKEGQNVTLSCEQNLNHDAMYWYRQDPGQGLRLIYYSQIVNDFQKGDIAEGYSVSREKKESFPLTVTSAQKNPTAFYLCASSIGRDYSYEQYFGPGTRLTVT.

This clonotype was detected many times. The chain employs TRBV29-1 and TRBJ2-3; 9 nucleotides align to TRBD1. V lost 4 bases and J lost 2; bases outside the gene matches: 13. This CDR3 spans 17 amino acids. CDR1 and CDR2 (germline): SQVTM, ANQGSEA. DNA of the CDR3: TGCAGCGTTGGCTCCATCGCGGGACAGGGAGCCACAGATACGCAGTATTTT. It is translated as CSVGSIAGQGATDTQYF.

The sample holds many counts of this clonotype. V gene TRBV3-1 combines with J gene TRBJ2-6, with D possibly being TRBD1 or TRBD2 (5 bases each). The CDR3 covers 21 residues. Trimming pared 4 bases from V and 0 bases from J, leaving 25 bases between. Germline lookup yields CDR1 LGHDT and CDR2 YNNKEL (reference sequence). The CDR3 coding sequence is TGTGCCAGCAGCCCAGCCACCGGGGCCTCTCCCACTCTCTCTGGGGCCAACGTCCTGACTTTC. Amino acids: CASSPATGASPTLSGANVLTF.

In the case of this clonotype: This clone may be a read error of a much larger clone one base away. The chain recombines TRBV29-1 with TRBJ2-1; the match to TRBD2 covers 7 bases. The CDR3 loop spans 15 amino acids. The junction had 12 bases not matched to a gene; V was cut back by 5 bases and J by 5 bases. From germline, CDR1 is SQVTM and CDR2 ANQGSEA. Written as DNA, the CDR3 is TGCAGCGTTCGGTCGGGAGGTAACAAACACAATGAGCAGTTCTTC. As protein: CSVRSGGNKHNEQFF.

The chain combines TRBV4-1 with TRBJ1-3; TRBD1 might be the D (5 bases). The germline V gene encodes CDR1 MGHRA and CDR2 YSYEKL. CDR3 length: 15 amino acids. Trimming shortened V by 6 bases and J by 2 bases, and 14 bases separated the two germline ends. The CDR3 bases are TGCGCCAGCAGTCCCGGGACTAACGCTGGAAACACCATATATTTT. Translated: CASSPGTNAGNTIYF.

DNA of the CDR3: TGTGCCAGCAGCCAGGCTACAGGCGACTATGGCTACACCTTC. This gives the protein CASSQATGDYGYTF. This chain joins TRBV14 and TRBJ1-2; D may be TRBD1 (5 bases). This CDR3 is 14 amino acids long. In germline, CDR1 is SGHDN, CDR2 FVKESK. The V gene lost 3 bases and the J gene lost 3 bases, with 11 bases spanning the gap.

This clonotype was recorded at least ten times. V gene TRBV12-3 or TRBV12-4 combines with J gene TRBJ2-3; D might be TRBD2 (5 bases). The CDR3 length is 14 residues. V was clipped by 1 base and J by 9 bases, with 14 bases between them. CDR3 sequence (DNA): TGTGCCAGCAGTTTAGACCCCCTTCGAGGGACGCAGTATTTT. Translation gives CASSLDPLRGTQYF.

This clonotype was counted many times. The chain has TRBV7-2 and TRBJ2-1; D remains unclear. The CDR3 is made up of 11 amino acids. The germline gives CDR1 SGHTA, CDR2 FQGNSA. The V gene lost 1 base and the J gene lost 10 bases, with 5 bases spanning the gap. This CDR3 is CASSLVREQFF. The DNA for the CDR3 is TGTGCCAGCAGCTTAGTTAGAGAGCAGTTCTTC.

This clonotype was detected ten times or more. CDR3: CASSLARGGTDTQYF. In DNA form, the CDR3 reads TGTGCCAGCAGCTTAGCCAGGGGAGGCACAGATACGCAGTATTTT. The chain recombines TRBV7-9 with TRBJ2-3; perhaps TRBD1 as D (6 bases). The CDR3 runs 15 residues. Deletions cut 0 bases from V and 1 base from J, with 8 bases between. Germline lookup yields CDR1 SEHNR and CDR2 FQNEAQ (reference sequence).

This clonotype was recorded many times. This chain links TRBV5-1 with TRBJ1-2, with D perhaps TRBD1 (5 bases). The CDR3 extends over 13 amino acids. Germline V gives CDR1 SGHRS, CDR2 YFSETQ. V was clipped by 0 bases and J by 3 bases, with 6 bases between them. The CDR3 nucleotides read TGCGCCAGCAGCTTGGGGGGACACTATGGCTACACCTTC. Residues: CASSLGGHYGYTF.

This clonotype has at least ten counts. The chain is built from TRBV20-1 and TRBJ1-1; TRBD1 matches 8 bases. From germline, CDR1 is DFQATT and CDR2 SNEGSKA (reference sequence). The CDR3 has 13 amino acids. With V trimmed by 3 bases and J by 4 bases, 4 bases remained unmatched. CDR3 nucleotides: TGCAGTGCTAGCTGGACAGGGCCCACTGAAGCTTTCTTT. Protein: CSASWTGPTEAFF.

This clonotype was observed many times. This sequence joins TRBV12-3 or TRBV12-4 and TRBJ1-5; no firm D call. This CDR3 has 14 amino acids. The V end lost 2 bases, the J end lost 3 bases, and 8 bases lay between the germline ends. CDR3 nucleotides: TGTGCCAGCAGTTTACAAGGGTACAATCAGCCCCAGCATTTT. Translated: CASSLQGYNQPQHF.

A remark on this clonotype: This sequence may be a read error, since a much larger clone differs from it by one base. The gene calls are TRBV10-2 and TRBJ2-5; possible D gene TRBD2, 5 bases. The CDR3 loop spans 18 amino acids. Trimming left V 5 bases short and J 1 base short, with 23 bases between. In germline, CDR1 is WSHSY, CDR2 SAAADI. The CDR3 DNA reads as TGCGCCAGCAGTCAGCCTCCCCTTCCGATCGGACTCCAAGAGACCCAGTACTTC. It codes for CASSQPPLPIGLQETQYF.

This clonotype turned up a few times. V and J are TRBV18 and TRBJ1-4; a weak D match, TRBD1 (6 bases). The CDR3 is 13 residues long. Germline CDR1 is KGHSH and CDR2 is LQKENI. Trimming removed 4 bases from V and 10 bases from J, with 13 bases in between. CDR3 loop: CASSQTGSRKLFF. CDR3 DNA: TGTGCCAGCTCACAAACAGGGTCTCGAAAACTGTTTTTT.

This clonotype was recorded many times. This chain joins TRBV6-2 or TRBV6-3 and TRBJ2-2; D is unclear. Per the germline V gene, CDR1 is MNHEY and CDR2 is SVGEGT. The CDR3 length is 14 residues. Trimming left V 7 bases short and J 2 bases short, with 11 bases between. For the CDR3, the DNA is TGTGCCAGCAAAGTTACAGCTAACACCGGGGAGCTGTTTTTT. Translation: CASKVTANTGELFF.